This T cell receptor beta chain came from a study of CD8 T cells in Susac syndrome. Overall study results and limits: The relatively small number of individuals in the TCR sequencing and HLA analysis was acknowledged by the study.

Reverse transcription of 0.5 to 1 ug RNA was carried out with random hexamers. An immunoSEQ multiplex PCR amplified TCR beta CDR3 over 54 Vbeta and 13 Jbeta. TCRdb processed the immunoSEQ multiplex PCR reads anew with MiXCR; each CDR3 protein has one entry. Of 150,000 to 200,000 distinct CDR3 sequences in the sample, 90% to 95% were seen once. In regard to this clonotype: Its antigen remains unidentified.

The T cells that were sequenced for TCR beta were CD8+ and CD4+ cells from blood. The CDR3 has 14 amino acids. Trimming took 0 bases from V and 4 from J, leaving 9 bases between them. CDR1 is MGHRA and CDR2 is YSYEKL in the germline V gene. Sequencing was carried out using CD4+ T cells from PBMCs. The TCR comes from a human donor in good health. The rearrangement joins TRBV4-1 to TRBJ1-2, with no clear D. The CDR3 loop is CASSQDQGGYGYTF. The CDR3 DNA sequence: TGCGCCAGCAGCCAAGATCAAGGAGGCTATGGCTACACCTTC.